A single sample gave rise to the 28 T cell receptor beta chains below, sequenced in a study of blood T cell repertoires in COVID-19. TCRdb's table, derived via immunoSEQ multiplex PCR, lists solely in-frame clones and lacks some. The table has 250,000 to 350,000 clones, 70% to 90% seen once; the top ten hold 7.8%. Specimen: peripheral blood. These receptors were obtained from a woman aged 50 to 65 who had recovered from COVID-19.

The chain uses TRBV19 and TRBJ1-2; 12 bases agree with TRBD1. CDR1 and CDR2 from the germline V gene are LNHDA and SQIVND (reference sequence). V was clipped by 3 bases and J by 8 bases; unmatched bases: 7. The CDR3 totals 15 residues. CDR3 residues: CASSILGQGASGYTF. CDR3 in DNA: TGTGCCAGTAGTATTCTGGGACAGGGGGCCAGCGGCTACACCTTC.

The chain couples TRBV12-3 or TRBV12-4 to TRBJ1-2; a possible D gene is TRBD1 (5 bases). V lost 5 bases and J lost 8, with 9 bases in between. There are 11 residues in the CDR3. DNA of the CDR3: TGTGCCAGCAGTGGTCGGGGGGGCTACACCTTC. Encoded protein: CASSGRGGYTF.

This rearrangement joins TRBV30 to TRBJ2-1, with 7 bases fitting TRBD2. This CDR3 is 15 amino acids long. Per the germline V gene, CDR1 is GTSNPN and CDR2 is SVGIG (reference sequence). V shed 0 bases, J shed 5 bases, and the junction held 7 bases outside the gene matches. The CDR3 region has the DNA TGTGCCTGGAGTGTACGGGGGACTATAAACAATGAGCAGTTCTTC. Translation gives CAWSVRGTINNEQFF.

The gene calls are TRBV6-2 or TRBV6-3 and TRBJ2-1; 8 positions agree with TRBD2. V lost 0 bases and J lost 3; bases outside the gene matches: 7. The CDR3 sequence is 17 residues long. Germline CDR1 is MNHEY and CDR2 is SVGEGT. The CDR3 DNA sequence: TGTGCCAGCAGTTACTCAATTAGCGGGGCAAACTACAATGAGCAGTTCTTC. Protein sequence: CASSYSISGANYNEQFF.

J is TRBJ1-4 and V is TRBV4-1; possibly TRBD1 for D (6 bases). This CDR3 is 20 amino acids long. Trimming shortened V by 3 bases and J by 7 bases, and 30 bases separated the two germline ends. Germline V gene sequence: CDR1 MGHRA, CDR2 YSYEKL. CDR3 nucleotide sequence: TGCGCCAGCAGCCAGAGGGGGGATCGGGGGGCGCGTTCCTCGGGTGAAAAACTGTTTTTT. Residues: CASSQRGDRGARSSGEKLFF.

The rearrangement joins TRBV7-3 to TRBJ2-3, with TRBD2 matching over 10 bases. J lost 0 bases, V lost 2 bases, and 5 bases had no gene match. The CDR3 runs to 17 residues. Germline V lookup: CDR1 SGHTA, CDR2 FQGTGA. The CDR3 sequence: CASSLSVTSGSTDTQYF. The DNA for the CDR3 is TGTGCCAGCAGCTTATCGGTGACTAGCGGGAGCACAGATACGCAGTATTTT.

The chain recombines TRBV7-2 with TRBJ2-1; TRBD2 might be the D (6 bases). The CDR3 is 16 residues long. The germline V gene encodes CDR1 SGHTA and CDR2 FQGNSA. The V end was cut by 1 base, the J end by 4 bases, with 14 bases between. CDR3 residues: CASSLELGGTYNEQFF. CDR3 nucleotides: TGTGCCAGCAGCTTAGAATTGGGCGGGACTTACAATGAGCAGTTCTTC.

This rearrangement joins TRBV6-5 to TRBJ1-1, with 8 bases lining up with TRBD1. The V and J ends lost 0 bases and 3 bases, in that order; junction bases with no gene match: 6. This CDR3 has 16 residues. The germline V gene has CDR1 MNHEY and CDR2 SVGAGI. CDR3 sequence: CASSYSIQGADTEAFF. For the CDR3, the DNA is TGTGCCAGCAGTTACTCGATTCAGGGGGCTGACACTGAAGCTTTCTTT.

The rearrangement uses TRBV29-1 and TRBJ2-7; 9 bases agree with TRBD2. CDR3 size: 12 residues. Germline values: CDR1 SQVTM, CDR2 ANQGSEA. V shed 7 bases, J shed 5 bases, and the junction held 6 bases outside the gene matches. Here the CDR3 reads CSGGTSSHEQYF. DNA of the CDR3: TGCAGCGGGGGGACTAGCAGCCACGAGCAGTACTTC.

This chain joins TRBV28 and TRBJ1-1; 8 bases are shared with TRBD1. Trimming cost V 6 bases and J 4 bases; bases outside gene matches: 7. The CDR3 runs to 14 residues. Germline V gives CDR1 MDHEN, CDR2 SYDVKM. The DNA for the CDR3 is TGTGCCAGCAGACTGACAGGGGTTGGCACTGAAGCTTTCTTT. Translated: CASRLTGVGTEAFF. Drawing the rest from reference TRBV28 and TRBJ1-1, the complete variable domain is DVKVTQSSRYLVKRTGEKVFLECVQDMDHENMFWYRQDPGLGLRLIYFSYDVKMKEKGDIPEGYSVSREKKERFSLILESASTNQTSMYLCASRLTGVGTEAFFGQGTRLTVV.

This chain uses TRBV5-1 with TRBJ2-7; 9 nucleotides match TRBD1. CDR3 length: 13 residues. The germline CDR1 and CDR2 sequences are SGHRS and YFSETQ. Germline trimming cut 4 bases from V and 6 bases from J; bases unmatched to any gene: 5. As DNA, the CDR3 is TGCGCCAGCAGCCAAACGACAGGGGGCGAGCAGTACTTC. Amino acid sequence: CASSQTTGGEQYF.

Comments on this clone: Other DNA sequences in this sample translate to the same CDR3. This chain joins TRBV5-1 and TRBJ1-5; TRBD1 is a possible D gene (5 bases). Deletions cut 4 bases from V and 7 bases from J, with 15 bases between. The CDR3 is 14 residues long. Germline CDR1 and CDR2: SGHRS and YFSETQ. The CDR3: CASSPGQGRQPQHF. CDR3 nucleotide sequence: TGCGCCAGCAGCCCTGGTCAGGGAAGGCAGCCCCAGCATTTT.

In this sample, this clone turned up once. This chain connects TRBV5-4 to TRBJ2-3, with a tentative D call TRBD2 (5 bases). CDR1 and CDR2 (germline): SGHNT, YYREEE (reference sequence). Trimming took 0 bases from V and 4 from J, leaving 9 bases between them. CDR3 length: 14 amino acids. The CDR3 loop is CASSLVASADTQYF. CDR3 bases: TGTGCCAGCAGCTTGGTAGCGTCCGCAGATACGCAGTATTTT.

This clone was seen a handful of times. This chain connects TRBV5-6 to TRBJ1-1, with D tentatively TRBD1 (5 bases). CDR3 length: 12 residues. Germline V lookup: CDR1 SGHDT, CDR2 YYEEEE. Trimming took off 5 bases at V and 3 bases at J, with 8 bases between the two ends. The CDR3 region is CASRGLDTEAFF. In nucleotides, the CDR3 is TGTGCCAGCAGGGGGCTGGACACTGAAGCTTTCTTT.

This chain uses TRBV28 with TRBJ2-5, with 8 bases matching TRBD2. This CDR3 has 15 residues. Germline-derived CDR1 and CDR2 are MDHEN and SYDVKM. V was clipped by 7 bases and J by 4 bases; unmatched bases: 11. Written as DNA, the CDR3 is TGTGCCAGCACCAGACTTAGCGGGATTGGAGAGACCCAGTACTTC. Its translation: CASTRLSGIGETQYF.

The chain has TRBV5-1 and TRBJ1-1; a weak D match, TRBD1 (6 bases). Trimming left V 4 bases short and J 1 base short, with 17 bases between. Germline V gene lookup returns CDR1 SGHRS and CDR2 YFSETQ. The CDR3 is 16 residues long. The CDR3 loop is CASSGTSGATNTEAFF. For the CDR3, the DNA is TGCGCCAGCAGCGGAACCTCAGGGGCAACGAACACTGAAGCTTTCTTT.

The CDR3 loop reads CASSDVLGLEVTYEQYF. CDR3 DNA: TGTGCCAGCAGTGATGTCTTGGGACTAGAAGTTACCTACGAGCAGTACTTC. The chain couples TRBV2 to TRBJ2-7; 8 bases line up with TRBD2. This CDR3 contains 17 residues. Germline lookup yields CDR1 SNHLY and CDR2 FYNNEI. V lost 3 bases, J lost 2 bases, and 12 bases stayed unmatched.

This clone showed up just once. This sample also contains other DNA sequences that code for the same CDR3. V and J are TRBV18 and TRBJ1-5, with 10 bases identical to TRBD1. Per the germline V gene, CDR1 is KGHSH and CDR2 is LQKENI. The CDR3 runs to 15 residues. J lost 4 bases, V lost 6 bases, and 6 bases had no gene match. CDR3 region: CASSPGQGTNQPQHF. As DNA, the CDR3 is TGTGCCAGCTCGCCGGGACAGGGGACAAATCAGCCCCAGCATTTT.

The chain is built from TRBV5-6 and TRBJ2-7, with TRBD1 as a possible D gene (6 bases). V gave up 3 bases and J gave up 6 bases, with 10 bases separating them. Germline V gives CDR1 SGHDT, CDR2 YYEEEE. The CDR3 spans 12 residues. The CDR3 here is CASSYTGREQYF. Here the CDR3 DNA reads TGTGCCAGCAGCTACACAGGGCGCGAGCAGTACTTC.

This chain joins TRBV12-3 or TRBV12-4 and TRBJ1-4; no firm D call. Trimming removed 6 bases at V and 8 bases at J, with 13 bases between. There are 13 residues in the CDR3. The CDR3 nucleotides are TGTGCCAGCAGGGACTCGGGCGGGGAAAAACTGTTTTTT. Amino acid sequence: CASRDSGGEKLFF.

This clone showed up just once. The V gene is TRBV28, the J gene TRBJ1-2, with D hard to call. The germline V gene encodes CDR1 MDHEN and CDR2 SYDVKM. This CDR3 is built from 12 residues. Trimming cost V 4 bases and J 6 bases, with 9 bases left between them. For the CDR3, the DNA is TGTGCCAGCAGTTCCGTTTCCCATGGCTACACCTTC. Translating it yields CASSSVSHGYTF.

The chain recombines TRBV28 with TRBJ1-5; TRBD1 is a possible D gene (5 bases). Germline V lookup: CDR1 MDHEN, CDR2 SYDVKM. The CDR3 runs 17 residues. Trimming shortened V by 5 bases and J by 3 bases, and 20 bases separated the two germline ends. The DNA for the CDR3 is TGTGCCAGCAGTCCCCGGGGGGGACGGATGGTCAATCAGCCCCAGCATTTT. Translation gives CASSPRGGRMVNQPQHF.

V gene TRBV28 combines with J gene TRBJ1-3; D gene unclear. The CDR3 has 15 residues. The germline CDR1 and CDR2 sequences are MDHEN and SYDVKM. V gave up 7 bases and J gave up 0 bases, with 13 bases separating them. CDR3 sequence (DNA): TGTGCCAGCATCCTCGACGGGTCCTCTGGAAACACCATATATTTT. Protein product: CASILDGSSGNTIYF.

This clone appeared a single time. The rearrangement links TRBV28 to TRBJ2-4; TRBD1 might be the D (6 bases). The germline V gene encodes CDR1 MDHEN and CDR2 SYDVKM. The ends were cut back, 6 bases at V and 3 bases at J, with 18 bases in the middle. This CDR3 has 16 residues. CDR3 region: CASSPPADSYKNIQYF. Written as DNA, the CDR3 is TGTGCCAGCAGCCCCCCCGCGGACAGTTACAAAAACATTCAGTACTTC.

The gene calls are TRBV9 and TRBJ2-1; no clear D. From germline, CDR1 is SGDLS and CDR2 YYNGEE. With 4 bases removed from V and 4 bases from J, the gap between germline ends came to 3 bases. The CDR3 sequence is 11 residues long. Here the CDR3 reads CASSLYNEQFF. The CDR3 coding sequence is TGTGCCAGCAGCCTGTACAATGAGCAGTTCTTC.

This sequence joins TRBV28 and TRBJ1-1, with a tentative D call TRBD1 (5 bases). Per germline, CDR1 MDHEN and CDR2 SYDVKM. This CDR3 has 13 residues. V was clipped by 7 bases and J by 3 bases, with 12 bases between them. The CDR3 coding sequence is TGTGCCAGCATTTGGGGAGGGGACACTGAAGCTTTCTTT. Its translation: CASIWGGDTEAFF.

The rearrangement uses TRBV7-9 and TRBJ2-3; a weak D match, TRBD2 (5 bases). The germline V gene has CDR1 SEHNR and CDR2 FQNEAQ (reference sequence). The CDR3 consists of 15 residues. V was pared by 4 bases and J by 0 bases, with 11 bases between. CDR3 sequence reads: CASSSRRTSTDTQYF. The CDR3 nucleotides read TGTGCCAGCAGCTCCCGACGGACTAGCACAGATACGCAGTATTTT.

J is TRBJ2-2 and V is TRBV19; weak D call: TRBD2 (5 bases). V was trimmed by 4 bases and J by 6 bases, leaving 12 bases between them. Per germline, CDR1 LNHDA and CDR2 SQIVND (reference sequence). The CDR3 extends over 14 amino acids. Here the CDR3 reads CASSNTGGPGELFF. CDR3 in DNA: TGTGCCAGTAGTAACACCGGAGGACCCGGGGAGCTGTTTTTT.